The next 23 T cell receptor beta chains were all read from a single sample in a study of OX40 agonist ivuxolimab in advanced cancers. Clones were read by immunoSEQ multiplex PCR, and TCRdb kept only the in-frame ones, dropping some. The sample has about 73,000 clones; 80% to 90% are singletons. The sample here was CD4+ or CD8+ T cells sorted from blood, taken in a trial of the OX40 agonist ivuxolimab. These receptors came from an adult with an advanced solid tumor such as melanoma, head and neck, liver or kidney cancer.

The CDR3 DNA reads TGTGCCAGCACCGAGTGGACAGGGGGCGCGAGCACTGAAGCTTTCTTT. Its protein product is CASTEWTGGASTEAFF. The chain uses TRBV21-1 and TRBJ1-1; the table's D gene call, TRBD1, was not cross checked with the DNA. TRBV21-1 constitutes a pseudogene. CDR3 length: 16 amino acids.

The chain combines TRBV5-4 with TRBJ1-5; D not certain. Trimming took off 4 bases at V and 2 bases at J, with 10 bases between the two ends. This CDR3 has 14 amino acids. Germline-derived CDR1 and CDR2 are SGHNT and YYREEE (reference sequence). In DNA, the CDR3 is TGTGCCAGCAGCCCAGGTCCGGGCAATCAGCCCCAGCATTTT. Protein: CASSPGPGNQPQHF.

CDR3 bases: TGTGCCAGCAGCTTAGGCAGGGCAAACACTGAAGCTTTCTTT. Protein: CASSLGRANTEAFF. The rearrangement joins TRBV11-2 to TRBJ1-1, with a weak D call TRBD1 (5 bases). This CDR3 spans 14 amino acids. V lost 1 base, J lost 2 bases, and 8 bases lay in between. CDR1 and CDR2 from the germline V gene are SGHAT and FQNNGV.

The chain joins TRBV5-6 to TRBJ2-5, with 7 bases identical to TRBD1. The CDR3 length is 16 residues. Germline V gene data show CDR1 as SGHDT and CDR2 as YYEEEE. J lost 5 bases, V lost 4 bases, and 14 bases had no gene match. CDR3 protein: CASSRQGQTSEETQYF. DNA for the CDR3: TGTGCCAGCAGCCGCCAGGGACAGACCTCCGAGGAGACCCAGTACTTC. The full variable domain, rest sourced from reference TRBV5-6 and TRBJ2-5, is DAGVTQSPTHLIKTRGQQVTLRCSPKSGHDTVSWYQQALGQGPQFIFQYYEEEERQRGNFPDRFSGHQFPNYSSELNVNALLLGDSALYLCASSRQGQTSEETQYFGPGTRLLVL.

V and J are TRBV10-3 and TRBJ2-3, with D hard to call. Trimming removed 10 bases at V and 4 bases at J, with 9 bases between. In germline, CDR1 is ENHRY, CDR2 SYGVKD. This CDR3 contains 11 residues. CDR3 protein: CATDSADTQYF. For the CDR3, the DNA is TGTGCCACCGATTCAGCAGATACGCAGTATTTT.

The chain joins TRBV2 to TRBJ2-5; perhaps TRBD2 as D (6 bases). This CDR3 contains 12 residues. CDR1 and CDR2 from the germline V gene are SNHLY and FYNNEI. Trimming left V 8 bases short and J 0 bases short, with 7 bases between. The chain's CDR3 is CASGRYQETQYF. The CDR3 region has the DNA TGTGCCAGCGGGAGGTACCAAGAGACCCAGTACTTC.

The rearrangement links TRBV5-6 to TRBJ1-2; the match to TRBD1 covers 8 bases. The CDR3 extends over 17 amino acids. Germline lookup yields CDR1 SGHDT and CDR2 YYEEEE. With V trimmed by 0 bases and J by 5 bases, 12 bases remained unmatched. CDR3 coding DNA: TGTGCCAGCAGCTTGGTAGCCGGTACAGGGGGGGAGTATGGCTACACCTTC. Its translation is CASSLVAGTGGEYGYTF.

Notes on this clone: The same CDR3 can be traced to other DNA sequences in this sample. J is TRBJ2-1 and V is TRBV10-3; D gene unclear. Trimming pared 0 bases from V and 6 bases from J, leaving 15 bases between. This CDR3 comprises 16 residues. Germline V gives CDR1 ENHRY, CDR2 SYGVKD. The CDR3 sequence: CAISESAAQRPNEQFF. The CDR3 region has the DNA TGTGCCATCAGTGAGTCTGCGGCACAACGGCCCAATGAGCAGTTCTTC.

The genes are TRBV9 and TRBJ2-5, with a tentative D call TRBD1 (5 bases). Germline V gene sequence: CDR1 SGDLS, CDR2 YYNGEE. Trimming pared 0 bases from V and 3 bases from J, leaving 9 bases between. The CDR3 sequence is 14 residues long. CDR3 nucleotide sequence: TGTGCCAGCAGCGTAGGTCTAGGGGAAGAGACCCAGTACTTC. Its protein product is CASSVGLGEETQYF.

This chain links TRBV14 with TRBJ2-5; D ambiguous. In germline, CDR1 is SGHDN, CDR2 FVKESK. The CDR3 totals 15 residues. Trimming removed 1 base at V and 4 bases at J, with 13 bases between. This CDR3 reads CASSQASRVGETQYF. For the CDR3, the DNA is TGTGCCAGCAGCCAAGCGTCTAGGGTCGGAGAGACCCAGTACTTC.

This clone was seen only once. The rearrangement joins TRBV5-1 to TRBJ1-2; D gene ambiguous. The CDR3 consists of 13 residues. Germline V gene data show CDR1 as SGHRS and CDR2 as YFSETQ. Trimming pared 3 bases from V and 5 bases from J, leaving 11 bases between. The chain's CDR3 is CASSSLPEYGYTF. CDR3 coding DNA: TGCGCCAGCAGCTCCCTTCCGGAATATGGCTACACCTTC.

The chain links TRBV9 to TRBJ1-2, with 10 bases lining up with TRBD1. The CDR3 has 15 amino acids. J gave up 4 bases and V 2 bases, and 5 bases lay outside the gene matches. CDR1 and CDR2 from the germline V gene are SGDLS and YYNGEE. CDR3 nucleotide sequence: TGTGCCAGCAGCGTTGGGGACAGGGGTTCCTATGGCTACACCTTC. This sequence encodes CASSVGDRGSYGYTF.

The chain joins TRBV7-8 to TRBJ2-2; the D gene is possibly TRBD2 (6 bases). The V gene lost 5 bases and the J gene lost 4 bases, with 14 bases spanning the gap. The CDR3 has 15 amino acids. Germline CDR1 and CDR2: SGHVS and FQNEAQ. DNA of the CDR3: TGTGCCAGCAGCCGTTCTAGCGTAACCACCGGGGAGCTGTTTTTT. This translates into CASSRSSVTTGELFF. The whole variable domain, remainder taken from reference TRBV7-8 and TRBJ2-2, is GAGVSQSPRYKVAKRGQDVALRCDPISGHVSLFWYQQALGQGPEFLTYFQNEAQLDKSGLPSDRFFAERPEGSVSTLKIQRTQQEDSAVYLCASSRSSVTTGELFFGEGSRLTVL.

The rearrangement uses TRBV12-2 and TRBJ2-1; TRBD2 was called by the table and not checked on the DNA. TRBV12-2 is a recognized pseudogene. This CDR3 has 17 residues. CDR3 in DNA: TGTGCAAGTCGCTTAGGGGAGGGACTAGCGGGAGTCCATGAGCAGTTCTTC. Translating gives CASRLGEGLAGVHEQFF.

The rearrangement links TRBV5-1 to TRBJ1-4; D remains unclear. Germline V gene lookup returns CDR1 SGHRS and CDR2 YFSETQ. Trimming took off 0 bases at V and 0 bases at J, with 6 bases between the two ends. The CDR3 is made up of 15 amino acids. CDR3 sequence reads: CASSLDGATNEKLFF. Here the CDR3 DNA reads TGCGCCAGCAGCTTGGATGGAGCAACTAATGAAAAACTGTTTTTT.

The rearrangement uses TRBV18 and TRBJ2-5; no firm D call. Deletions cut 3 bases from V and 4 bases from J, with 15 bases between. Germline V lookup: CDR1 KGHSH, CDR2 LQKENI. This CDR3 contains 15 residues. The CDR3 here is CASSPQVATSETQYF. The CDR3 DNA follows: TGTGCCAGCTCACCCCAGGTCGCGACCTCAGAGACCCAGTACTTC.

This chain links TRBV28 with TRBJ2-7; D remains unclear. CDR3 length: 14 amino acids. Per germline, CDR1 MDHEN and CDR2 SYDVKM. Trimming pared 4 bases from V and 0 bases from J, leaving 10 bases between. CDR3 coding DNA: TGTGCCAGCAGTTCATCGAAGAGCTCCTACGAGCAGTACTTC. Translating it yields CASSSSKSSYEQYF.

This chain joins TRBV9 and TRBJ1-2; 12 bases are a match to TRBD1. Germline V lookup: CDR1 SGDLS, CDR2 YYNGEE. The CDR3 sequence is 17 residues long. The V segment lost 4 bases and the J segment 8 bases; nucleotides outside the gene matches: 15. In nucleotides, the CDR3 is TGTGCCAGCAGCAATTTTCCGGGACAGGGGGCTTCTTACGGCTACACCTTC. This codes for CASSNFPGQGASYGYTF.

The J gene is TRBJ2-7, the V gene TRBV18, with D hard to call. The CDR3 is 18 residues long. Between the trimmed V and J ends, which lost 2 bases and 0 bases, there was a span of 20 bases. In germline, CDR1 is KGHSH, CDR2 LQKENI. DNA for the CDR3: TGTGCCAGCTCACCAAATAGTGTATACCCTCCCATCTCCTACGAGCAGTACTTC. It is translated as CASSPNSVYPPISYEQYF.

The V gene is TRBV18, the J gene TRBJ2-3, with D unclear. Trimming pared 7 bases from V and 3 bases from J, leaving 17 bases between. This CDR3 contains 15 residues. Germline V gene sequence: CDR1 KGHSH, CDR2 LQKENI. DNA for the CDR3: TGTGCCAGCTTCCAATTGGGGTCGACAACAGATACGCAGTATTTT. Residues: CASFQLGSTTDTQYF. The full variable domain, its missing parts supplied by reference TRBV18 and TRBJ2-3, is NAGVMQNPRHLVRRRGQEARLRCSPMKGHSHVYWYRQLPEEGLKFMVYLQKENIIDESGMPKERFSAEFPKEGPSILRIQQVVRGDSAAYFCASFQLGSTTDTQYFGPGTRLTVL.

This chain links TRBV19 with TRBJ1-5, with D possibly matching TRBD1 (5 bases). This CDR3 has 14 amino acids. V gave up 5 bases and J gave up 2 bases, with 10 bases separating them. Germline values: CDR1 LNHDA, CDR2 SQIVND (reference sequence). CDR3 amino acids: CASSPSGRNQPQHF. DNA for the CDR3: TGTGCCAGTAGTCCCTCAGGGCGCAATCAGCCCCAGCATTTT.

The chain employs TRBV7-6 and TRBJ1-3, with 12 bases aligning to TRBD1. J was trimmed by 3 bases and V by 2 bases; bases with no gene match: 8. From germline, CDR1 is SGHVS and CDR2 FNYEAQ. The CDR3 loop spans 18 amino acids. The CDR3, as DNA: TGTGCCAGCAGCTTATTGGGACAGGGGGCGCTGAATGGAAACACCATATATTTT. Its protein is CASSLLGQGALNGNTIYF.

The V and J genes are TRBV6-5 and TRBJ1-1; 7 nucleotides match TRBD1. The germline gives CDR1 MNHEY, CDR2 SVGAGI. The CDR3 length is 14 residues. Losses at the gene ends were 6 bases for V and 6 bases for J; bases not matched to a gene: 10. CDR3 sequence: CASSPRGPGPEAFF. CDR3 in DNA: TGTGCCAGCAGCCCTAGGGGGCCCGGGCCTGAAGCTTTCTTT.